This entry features one TCR beta chain sequence. Its antigen remains unidentified. This sample is drawn from a study of PD-1 blockade in mismatch repair-deficient tumors. The study's findings and limits: After pembrolizumab, tumor-resident clones rose rapidly, then generally contracted before radiologic responses.

Between the trimmed V and J ends, which lost 2 bases and 8 bases, there was a span of 15 bases. The CDR3 consists of 14 residues. Germline CDR1 reads SGHTA; CDR2 reads FQGNSA. The protocol was immunoSEQ multiplex PCR, while the TCRdb copy is restricted to in-frame clones and leaves out a portion. The table includes fewer than 100,000 clones, about 84% detected once. The sequence came from an adult with mismatch repair-deficient cancer. Sequencing was performed on peripheral blood, taken 12 weeks after starting pembrolizumab. The chain has TRBV7-2 and TRBJ1-2; tentative D call: TRBD1 (6 bases). For the CDR3, the DNA is TGTGCCAGCAGCTTAAATTTACAGGGAGAGGGCTACACCTTC. It encodes CASSLNLQGEGYTF.